This entry lists 2 T cell receptor beta chains sequenced from one sample in a study of response to subunit inactivated influenza vaccine (dated by TCRdb to the late 2010s). Libraries were made using RT-PCR. Sequenced on an Illumina HiSeq 2500. TCRdb reprocessed the public reads (quality trimming at Q25 with fastp, clone calling with MiXCR) and kept in-frame beta chains. Identical CDR3 protein sequences are pooled into one entry, listed with their most common genes and DNA. For this sample the table gives more than 200,000 distinct CDR3 sequences, of which over 9% were detected only once. Of the sample, about 7.8% is held by the ten largest clones. Sequenced here: non-naive T cells sorted from PBMCs, sampled roughly 15 days before vaccination. The cell subset or site label on this specimen signifies: memory T cell fraction. The receptors derive from a man aged 50-60 years who received an inactivated influenza vaccine. Donor details come from another sample of the same person, matched by shared clones.

This clonotype was detected many times. The chain is built from TRBV7-9 and TRBJ2-3; D ambiguous. Germline V gene sequence: CDR1 SEHNR, CDR2 FQNEAQ (reference sequence). The CDR3 is 14 residues long. V was shortened by 5 bases and J by 3 bases, with 12 bases between the two germline ends. CDR3: CASSVASVTDTQYF. CDR3 coding DNA: TGTGCCAGCAGCGTCGCCTCGGTAACAGATACGCAGTATTTT.

This clonotype occurred a few times. The junction shows a germline mismatch at one end, possibly a read error. The J gene is TRBJ1-3, the V gene TRBV12-3 or TRBV12-4; D remains unclear. The CDR3 has 14 residues. The CDR3 nucleotides read TGTGCCAGCAGTTTAAGCGGCTCTGGAAACACCACATATTTT. Translation: CASSLSGSGNTTYF.